These 9 T cell receptor beta chains were sequenced from one sample in a study of siplizumab effects on memory and regulatory T cells. Using immunoSEQ multiplex PCR, the repertoire was profiled, and TCRdb retains in-frame clones only, with some absent. The table shows some 81,000 clones, with just under 95% occurring only once. The sequencing input was CD8+ T cells sorted from blood. The receptor source for this set is a human donor in good health.

The chain joins TRBV6-1 to TRBJ1-5; D not certain. Germline values: CDR1 MNHNS, CDR2 SASEGT. V lost 3 bases, J lost 0 bases, and 6 bases lay in between. The CDR3 contains 14 residues. This CDR3 is CASSEHSSNQPQHF. The DNA of the CDR3 is TGTGCCAGCAGTGAGCACAGTAGCAATCAGCCCCAGCATTTT.

This clone was seen only once. The chain employs TRBV9 and TRBJ2-7, with 12 bases fitting TRBD2. V was clipped by 4 bases and J by 6 bases; unmatched bases: 8. Germline V gene sequence: CDR1 SGDLS, CDR2 YYNGEE. This CDR3 comprises 15 residues. CDR3: CASSPRLAGESEQYF. The DNA of the CDR3 is TGTGCCAGCAGCCCCCGACTAGCGGGAGAGAGCGAGCAGTACTTC.

The gene calls are TRBV6-6 and TRBJ2-5; D perhaps matches TRBD2 (5 bases). Germline V gives CDR1 MNHNY, CDR2 SVGAGI (reference sequence). The CDR3 runs to 13 residues. The V end lost 7 bases, the J end lost 5 bases, and 14 bases lay between the germline ends. In nucleotides, the CDR3 is TGTGCCAGCAAGGTGGGAGCTGGTGAGACCCAGTACTTC. Translating it yields CASKVGAGETQYF.

The chain carries TRBV7-9 and TRBJ2-1, with unresolved D. Germline V CDR1 and CDR2: SEHNR, FQNEAQ (reference sequence). V gave up 5 bases and J gave up 8 bases, with 19 bases separating them. This CDR3 contains 15 residues. The CDR3 DNA sequence: TGTGCCAGCAGCGGTTCTGGCGGCAATCGGGATGAGCAGTTCTTC. Amino acid sequence: CASSGSGGNRDEQFF.

This clone was detected once. CDR3 nucleotide sequence: TGTGCCAGCAGCTTGCAGGACTACGACAATGAGCAGTTCTTC. It yields the protein CASSLQDYDNEQFF. This chain connects TRBV5-8 to TRBJ2-1; weak D call: TRBD2 (6 bases). The germline V and J ends were trimmed by 1 base and 5 bases, with 10 bases remaining between them. CDR1 and CDR2 from the germline V gene are SGHTS and YDEGEE. The CDR3 is 14 residues long.

The rearrangement links TRBV5-1 to TRBJ2-3, with 11 positions matching TRBD2. The V gene's germline CDR1 is SGHRS and CDR2 YFSETQ. With V trimmed by 3 bases and J by 4 bases, 10 bases remained unmatched. The CDR3 totals 17 residues. This chain's CDR3 is CASSSEGTSGSSDTQYF. CDR3 coding DNA: TGCGCCAGCAGCTCGGAAGGGACTAGCGGTTCTTCAGATACGCAGTATTTT.

This chain uses TRBV28 with TRBJ2-7; a weak D match, TRBD1 (7 bases). Germline V gives CDR1 MDHEN, CDR2 SYDVKM. This CDR3 comprises 15 residues. V was trimmed by 3 bases and J by 0 bases, leaving 12 bases between them. CDR3 in amino acids: CASSFRGTASYEQYF. In DNA, the CDR3 is TGTGCCAGCAGTTTTCGCGGGACAGCCTCCTACGAGCAGTACTTC.

The rearrangement links TRBV5-6 to TRBJ2-5; a possible D gene is TRBD2 (6 bases). Germline V gene sequence: CDR1 SGHDT, CDR2 YYEEEE. V lost 2 bases, J lost 4 bases, and 18 bases lay in between. CDR3 length: 16 amino acids. The CDR3 reads CASSLAGGGIRETQYF. CDR3 bases: TGTGCCAGCAGCTTAGCGGGTGGAGGGATAAGAGAGACCCAGTACTTC.

V usage is TRBV9 and J usage is TRBJ2-3, with D maybe TRBD1 (6 bases). The CDR3 runs 14 residues. Germline V lookup: CDR1 SGDLS, CDR2 YYNGEE. V was cut by 1 base and J by 2 bases, with 8 bases left in between. CDR3 DNA sequence: TGTGCCAGCAGCGTACAGGGGATCACAGATACGCAGTATTTT. The encoded protein is CASSVQGITDTQYF.